The rows below give T cell receptor beta chains drawn from one sample of a study of T cells in Graves' hyperthyroidism and ophthalmopathy. TCRdb re-called the multiplex PCR reads with MiXCR, one entry per CDR3 protein. The sample has more than 300,000 distinct CDR3 sequences; around 13% are singletons. The sequencing input was blood. These receptors all come from a woman in her 30s with Graves' ophthalmopathy. CDR3s include the opening cysteine and the closing phenylalanine or tryptophan. A D gene is named only where the DNA matches it firmly. Clone size, where shown, is once, few, many, or a class for clones that have expanded.

V gene,J gene,clone size,D gene,CDR3 protein,CDR3 DNA
TRBV12-3/TRBV12-4,TRBJ1-4,many,TRBD1,CASSWDRDSTNEKLFF,TGTGCCAGCAGTTGGGACAGAGATTCAACTAATGAAAAACTGTTTTTT
TRBV28,TRBJ2-3,many,TRBD2,CASSDTAGWRPNRTDTQYF,TGTGCCAGCAGCGACACAGCGGGGTGGAGGCCAAACCGCACAGATACGCAGTATTTT
TRBV20-1,TRBJ2-1,many,NA,CSATLDSSLNEQFF,TGCAGTGCCACTCTCGACTCGTCCCTCAATGAGCAGTTCTTC
TRBV28,TRBJ2-5,many,NA,CASSLNTRPEGETQYF,TGTGCCAGCAGTTTAAACACCCGACCCGAAGGGGAGACCCAGTACTTC
TRBV3-1,TRBJ2-5,many,NA,CASSQVASRVEQETQYF,TGTGCCAGCAGCCAAGTAGCATCCAGGGTAGAACAAGAGACCCAGTACTTC
TRBV9,TRBJ2-1,many,NA,CASSVEGDPLGNEQFF,TGTGCCAGCAGCGTAGAGGGCGACCCCCTGGGGAATGAGCAGTTCTTC
TRBV11-2,TRBJ2-7,many,TRBD2,CASSSWGLAAEQYF,TGTGCCAGCAGCTCATGGGGACTAGCAGCCGAGCAGTACTTC
TRBV6-1,TRBJ2-7,NA,NA,CASILERFGLEQYF,TGTGCCAGCATTCTAGAACGGTTCGGCCTCGAGCAGTACTTC
TRBV20-1,TRBJ2-1,many,NA,CSARDLRDYNEQFF,TGCAGTGCTAGAGATCTGCGGGACTACAATGAGCAGTTCTTC
TRBV12-3/TRBV12-4,TRBJ2-3,many,NA,CASSFSTSSDTQYF,TGTGCCAGCAGTTTCTCAACCAGCTCAGATACGCAGTATTTT
TRBV20-1,TRBJ2-7,many,NA,CSARSWDRTYEQYF,TGCAGTGCTAGAAGCTGGGACCGAACCTACGAGCAGTACTTC
TRBV28,TRBJ1-2,many,NA,CASVADYGYTF,TGTGCCAGCGTGGCGGACTATGGCTACACCTTC
TRBV19,TRBJ2-3,NA,TRBD2,CASSTPLAGALGDTQYF,TGTGCCAGTAGTACACCACTAGCGGGGGCCCTAGGAGATACGCAGTATTTT
TRBV2,TRBJ2-1,many,TRBD2,CASSEGLAASNEQFF,TGTGCCAGCAGTGAAGGACTAGCGGCAAGTAATGAGCAGTTCTTC
TRBV20-1,TRBJ1-2,many,TRBD1,CSAKTGGTGGYTF,TGCAGTGCGAAGACAGGGGGGACGGGTGGCTACACCTTC
TRBV12-3/TRBV12-4,TRBJ1-5,many,TRBD1,CASSLAPGQNQPQHF,TGTGCCAGCAGTTTAGCCCCGGGACAGAATCAGCCCCAGCATTTT
TRBV6-2/TRBV6-3,TRBJ1-1,NA,NA,CAGSGHLNTEAFF,TGTGCCGGTTCGGGACACCTGAACACTGAAGCTTTCTTT
TRBV20-1,TRBJ2-5,many,TRBD2,CSADSGAGMETQYF,TGCAGTGCTGATAGCGGGGCGGGGATGGAGACCCAGTACTTC
TRBV9,TRBJ1-4,few,TRBD1,CASSATGTVTEKLFF,TGTGCCAGCAGCGCCACCGGGACAGTGACTGAAAAACTGTTTTTT
TRBV2,TRBJ1-6,many,NA,CASSAGDPGGSPLHF,TGTGCCAGCAGTGCGGGGGACCCGGGAGGTTCACCCCTCCACTTT
TRBV4-1,TRBJ1-2,NA,NA,CASSQDRVGRSYGYTF,TGCGCCAGCAGCCAAGATCGTGTAGGGAGGAGCTATGGCTACACCTTC
TRBV18,TRBJ1-5,NA,NA,CASSPPFAPQHF,TGTGCCAGCTCACCCCCTTTCGCGCCCCAGCATTTT
TRBV3-1,TRBJ2-7,many,NA,CASSQDSVTRGEQYF,TGTGCCAGCAGCCAGGACTCCGTGACTAGGGGCGAGCAGTACTTC
TRBV5-4,TRBJ1-1,NA,NA,CASSNKRGVGDTEAFF,TGTGCCAGCAGCAACAAGAGGGGGGTAGGGGACACTGAAGCTTTCTTT
TRBV2,TRBJ2-7,many,NA,CASSETYEQYF,TGTGCCAGCAGTGAGACTTACGAGCAGTACTTC
TRBV6-2/TRBV6-3,TRBJ2-7,many,TRBD2,CASSLPGTSGAPSYEQYF,TGTGCCAGCAGTCTCCCCGGGACTAGCGGGGCGCCGTCCTACGAGCAGTACTTC
TRBV6-1,TRBJ1-1,few,TRBD1,CASSHIQGNTEAFF,TGTGCCAGCAGCCACATACAGGGGAATACTGAAGCTTTCTTT
TRBV7-2,TRBJ2-2,many,TRBD2,CASSKQPGLGAAGELFF,TGTGCCAGCAGCAAACAACCGGGACTAGGAGCAGCCGGGGAGCTGTTTTTT
TRBV20-1,TRBJ2-5,NA,TRBD2,CSAPVAGIQETQYF,TGCAGTGCTCCGGTAGCGGGGATACAAGAGACCCAGTACTTC
TRBV9,TRBJ2-3,many,NA,CASSPWLTGGTDTQYF,TGTGCCAGCAGCCCATGGTTGACGGGGGGCACAGATACGCAGTATTTT
TRBV5-1,TRBJ1-5,many,NA,CASSLWSGSNQPQHF,TGCGCCAGCAGCTTGTGGTCCGGTAGCAATCAGCCCCAGCATTTT
TRBV4-2,TRBJ1-1,NA,NA,CASGLNTETFF,TGTGCCAGCGGACTGAACACTGAAACTTTCTTT
TRBV12-3/TRBV12-4,TRBJ1-1,many,NA,CASSFGRVGTEAFF,TGTGCCAGCAGTTTCGGGCGCGTGGGGACTGAAGCTTTCTTT
TRBV6-1,TRBJ1-2,NA,TRBD1,CASSETGRSYGYTF,TGTGCCAGCAGTGAGACAGGGAGGAGCTATGGCTACACCTTC
TRBV12-3/TRBV12-4,TRBJ2-3,many,TRBD2,CASSKGLAGFSHTDTQYF,TGTGCCAGCAGTAAAGGACTAGCGGGGTTTTCCCACACAGATACGCAGTATTTT